The sequence of this T cell receptor beta chain was determined in a study of regulatory T cells in long-lasting Graves disease. This clonotype has at least ten counts. The antigen remains undetermined. With iRepertoire HTBI primers and Arm-PCR of CDR3 regions, TCR beta libraries were built. Each CDR3 protein is one row after TCRdb ran MiXCR on the multiplex PCR reads. Here the sample spans some 490,000 distinct CDR3 sequences, approximately 12% being singletons. Study observations and caveats: There were preferences for TRBV28, TRBJ1-2 and TRBJ2-5 in persistent disease.

This CDR3 has 16 amino acids. V was clipped by 3 bases and J by 8 bases, with 20 bases between them. Germline values: CDR1 KGHSH, CDR2 LQKENI. Specified time point: newly diagnosed GD, antithyroid drugs for less than 3 months. Following extraction of RNA from PBMCs, that RNA was used to make the TCR library. A further study also used this sample, focusing on T cells in Graves' hyperthyroidism and ophthalmopathy.

The sample in question was peripheral blood mononuclear cells (PBMCs), obtained at new diagnosis, from a patient treated with antithyroid drugs. The receptor comes from a woman aged 25 to 39 with Graves disease. The gene calls are TRBV18 and TRBJ2-1; D is tentatively TRBD1 or TRBD2 (5 bases each). CDR3 coding DNA: TGTGCCAGCTCACCGTCGAGGGCCGGTAGGGGCGATGAGCAGTTCTTC. It yields the protein CASSPSRAGRGDEQFF.